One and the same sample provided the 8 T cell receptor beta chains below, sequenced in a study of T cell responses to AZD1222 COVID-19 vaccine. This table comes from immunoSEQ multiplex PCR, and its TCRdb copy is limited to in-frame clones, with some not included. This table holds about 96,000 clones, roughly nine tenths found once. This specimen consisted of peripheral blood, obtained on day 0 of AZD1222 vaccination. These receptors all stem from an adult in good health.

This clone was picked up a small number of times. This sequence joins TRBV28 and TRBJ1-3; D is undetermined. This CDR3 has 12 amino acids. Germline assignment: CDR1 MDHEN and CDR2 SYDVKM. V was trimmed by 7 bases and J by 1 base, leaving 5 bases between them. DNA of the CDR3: TGTGCCAGCACCAGGTCTGGAAACACCATATATTTT. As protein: CASTRSGNTIYF.

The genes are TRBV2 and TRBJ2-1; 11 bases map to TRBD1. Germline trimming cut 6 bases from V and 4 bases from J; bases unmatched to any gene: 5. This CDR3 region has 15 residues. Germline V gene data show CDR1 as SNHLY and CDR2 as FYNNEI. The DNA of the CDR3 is TGTGCCAGCAGAGAGGACAGGGGGCGATACAATGAGCAGTTCTTC. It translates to CASREDRGRYNEQFF.

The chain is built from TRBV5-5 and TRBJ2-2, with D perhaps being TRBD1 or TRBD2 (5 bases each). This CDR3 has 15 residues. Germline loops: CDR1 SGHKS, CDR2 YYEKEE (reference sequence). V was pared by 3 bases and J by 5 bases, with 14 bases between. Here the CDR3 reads CASSSPGRSTGELFF. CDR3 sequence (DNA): TGTGCCAGCAGCTCTCCGGGACGATCGACCGGGGAGCTGTTTTTT.

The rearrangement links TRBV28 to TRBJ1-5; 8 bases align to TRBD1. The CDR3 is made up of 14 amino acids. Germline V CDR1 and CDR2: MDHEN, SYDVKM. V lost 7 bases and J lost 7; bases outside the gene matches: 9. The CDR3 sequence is CASIIGQGGQPQHF. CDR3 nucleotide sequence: TGTGCCAGCATCATCGGACAGGGAGGGCAGCCCCAGCATTTT.

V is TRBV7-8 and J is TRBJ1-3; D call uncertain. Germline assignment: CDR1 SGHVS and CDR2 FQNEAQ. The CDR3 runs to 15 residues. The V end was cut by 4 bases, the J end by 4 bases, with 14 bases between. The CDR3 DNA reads TGTGCCAGCAGCTCGAGGTTCGACTCGGGAAACACCATATATTTT. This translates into CASSSRFDSGNTIYF.

The CDR3 DNA reads TGTGCCAGCAGTCTCCTGGGGGCCCCTGAAGCTTTCTTT. It codes for CASSLLGAPEAFF. The rearrangement links TRBV6-5 to TRBJ1-1, with a weak D call TRBD1 (6 bases). V lost 5 bases to trimming and J lost 6 bases, with 13 bases between them. Germline CDR1 is MNHEY and CDR2 is SVGAGI. This CDR3 has 13 residues.

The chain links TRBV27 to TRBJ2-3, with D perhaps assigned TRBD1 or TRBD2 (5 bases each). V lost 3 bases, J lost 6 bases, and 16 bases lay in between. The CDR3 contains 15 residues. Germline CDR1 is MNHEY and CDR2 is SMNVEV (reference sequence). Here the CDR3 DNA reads TGTGCCAGCAGTTTCCCCAGGGACGGGGACGATACGCAGTATTTT. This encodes CASSFPRDGDDTQYF.

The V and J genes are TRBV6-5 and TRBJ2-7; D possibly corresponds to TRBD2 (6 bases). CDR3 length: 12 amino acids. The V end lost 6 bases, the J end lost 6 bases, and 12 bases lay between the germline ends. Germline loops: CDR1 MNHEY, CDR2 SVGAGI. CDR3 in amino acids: CASRSLAGEQYF. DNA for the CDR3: TGTGCCAGCAGATCACTAGCCGGCGAGCAGTACTTC.